These 20 T cell receptor beta chains came from one sample sequenced in a study of T-cell memory formation after mild COVID-19. MiXCR, run by TCRdb on the 5' RACE reads, gives a single entry per CDR3 protein. The repertoire consists of about 470,000 distinct CDR3 sequences, with roughly 25% occurring once and the leading ten covering approximately 12%. Sequences were obtained from PBMCs or a T cell subset sorted from them (not recorded which). Receptor source: an adult woman who had mild COVID-19 (a few samples of this study predate the infection). Cell type and time point are not known.

Comments on this clonotype: This may come from a read error, since a much larger clone is one base off. The genes are TRBV3-1 and TRBJ2-1; 9 bases align to TRBD2. V was clipped by 1 base and J by 14 bases; unmatched bases: 9. From germline, CDR1 is LGHDT and CDR2 YNNKEL (reference sequence). The CDR3 length is 14 residues. For the CDR3, the DNA is TGTGCCAGCAGCCAAGCTTGGGCTAGCGGGGAGAAGTTCTTC. Its translation is CASSQAWASGEKFF.

The V call is TRBV15, the J call TRBJ1-2; D possibly corresponds to TRBD1 (5 bases). The CDR3 loop spans 16 amino acids. CDR1 and CDR2 (germline): LNHNV, YYDKDF (reference sequence). V was shortened by 3 bases and J by 3 bases, with 17 bases between the two germline ends. As DNA, the CDR3 is TGTGCCACCAGCAGGGCTCCAGGGCCTCTGGACTATGGCTACACCTTC. Amino acids: CATSRAPGPLDYGYTF.

The chain couples TRBV6-5 to TRBJ1-2; D not resolved. The CDR3 has 14 residues. From germline, CDR1 is MNHEY and CDR2 SVGAGI. V was shortened by 2 bases and J by 4 bases, with 11 bases between the two germline ends. The CDR3 region has the DNA TGTGCCAGCAGTTACCTACCCGGATCCTATGGCTACACCTTC. It encodes CASSYLPGSYGYTF.

The chain recombines TRBV25-1 with TRBJ2-1; 13 bases align to TRBD2. The CDR3 runs to 17 residues. The trim removed 2 bases at V and 4 bases at J, leaving 5 bases unmatched. Germline V lookup: CDR1 MGHDK, CDR2 SYGVNS. The CDR3 spells CASSEGTSGTTYNEQFF. The CDR3 DNA reads as TGTGCCAGCAGTGAAGGGACTAGCGGGACAACGTACAATGAGCAGTTCTTC.

This clonotype was detected a few times. The chain joins TRBV4-3 to TRBJ2-1, with D hard to call. CDR3 size: 16 residues. Germline V CDR1 and CDR2: LGHNA, YSLEER. Trimming took off 0 bases at V and 6 bases at J, with 15 bases between the two ends. The CDR3 DNA sequence: TGCGCCAGCAGCCAAGATACGGGCGTGCTGGGCAATGAGCAGTTCTTC. Translation: CASSQDTGVLGNEQFF.

This chain links TRBV6-5 with TRBJ1-6; tentatively, D is TRBD1 (5 bases). The length of the CDR3 is 13 residues. V lost 6 bases and J 13 bases, leaving 16 bases between the germline ends. Germline CDR1 MNHEY, CDR2 SVGAGI. The CDR3 DNA reads TGTGCCAGCAGGGGGACCGCCCTTGCCCCCCTCCACTTT. Its protein is CASRGTALAPLHF.

This clonotype was seen a few times. V and J are TRBV5-1 and TRBJ2-3, with TRBD1 matching over 12 bases. The CDR3 runs to 17 residues. The ends lost 3 bases at V and 7 bases at J; junction bases unmatched: 12. Germline CDR1 and CDR2: SGHRS and YFSETQ. The CDR3 DNA reads TGCGCCAGCAGCTGGGACCTGGGACAGGGGGCATCATATACGCAGTATTTT. Protein: CASSWDLGQGASYTQYF.

The chain carries TRBV6-5 and TRBJ1-2; TRBD1 aligns across 9 bases. CDR3 length: 15 residues. J lost 0 bases, V lost 5 bases, and 4 bases had no gene match. Looked up from germline, CDR1 is MNHEY and CDR2 is SVGAGI. The CDR3 loop is CASSQDRGPNYGYTF. The CDR3 bases are TGTGCCAGCAGTCAGGACAGGGGACCTAACTATGGCTACACCTTC.

This clonotype was seen a few times. J is TRBJ2-1 and V is TRBV12-3 or TRBV12-4, with D possibly matching TRBD2 (6 bases). The CDR3 spans 18 residues. Between the trimmed V and J ends, which lost 5 bases and 4 bases, there was a span of 24 bases. The CDR3 sequence: CASSPQRTGVLSYNEQFF. In DNA, the CDR3 is TGTGCCAGCAGTCCCCAGCGGACGGGAGTACTTAGTTACAATGAGCAGTTCTTC.

This clonotype was counted at least ten times. The genes are TRBV5-1 and TRBJ2-3, with D hard to call. Trimming took off 4 bases at V and 2 bases at J, with 5 bases between the two ends. Germline V lookup: CDR1 SGHRS, CDR2 YFSETQ. This CDR3 has 12 residues. This chain's CDR3 is CASSQNTDTQYF. In DNA, the CDR3 is TGCGCCAGCAGCCAAAACACAGATACGCAGTATTTT.

The chain has TRBV20-1 and TRBJ1-1; no clear D gene. V lost 1 base to trimming and J lost 5 bases, with 11 bases between them. Germline V gives CDR1 DFQATT, CDR2 SNEGSKA (reference sequence). This CDR3 contains 13 residues. The CDR3 coding sequence is TGCAGTGCTAGAGTACCCCAGAGGACTGAAGCTTTCTTT. Translated: CSARVPQRTEAFF.

The chain couples TRBV12-3 or TRBV12-4 to TRBJ1-1; TRBD1 might be the D (5 bases). The CDR3 has 16 residues. V was trimmed by 0 bases and J by 1 base, leaving 12 bases between them. CDR3 loop: CASSLAGSGTNTEAFF. As DNA, the CDR3 is TGTGCCAGCAGTTTAGCGGGGTCAGGGACGAACACTGAAGCTTTCTTT.

This chain uses TRBV12-3 or TRBV12-4 with TRBJ1-1, with a weak D call TRBD1 (6 bases). The CDR3 is made up of 17 amino acids. V lost 6 bases to trimming and J lost 3 bases, with 23 bases between them. This chain's CDR3 is CASSLSSLRGWDTEAFF. The DNA for the CDR3 is TGTGCCAGCAGCCTCTCCAGCCTTAGGGGGTGGGACACTGAAGCTTTCTTT.

This clonotype was picked up many times. The rearrangement links TRBV21-1 to TRBJ2-1; TRBD1, the table's D call, was not compared with the DNA. TRBV21-1 represents a pseudogene. This CDR3 is 16 amino acids long. The CDR3 nucleotides are TGTGCCAGCAGCAAGAAGGAGACAGGGTTCCACAATGAGCAGTTCTTC. Amino acids: CASSKKETGFHNEQFF.

The chain is built from TRBV6-6 and TRBJ1-1; D is unclear. V lost 10 bases, J lost 1 base, and 13 bases lay in between. CDR1 MNHNY and CDR2 SVGAGI come from the germline V gene (reference sequence). This CDR3 region has 13 residues. The CDR3 is CATGIGGNTEAFF. In nucleotides, the CDR3 is TGTGCCACCGGGATCGGAGGGAACACTGAAGCTTTCTTT.

The rearrangement links TRBV7-2 to TRBJ2-5; 8 bases map to TRBD2. V shed 5 bases, J shed 5 bases, and the junction held 10 bases outside the gene matches. The CDR3 is 15 residues long. CDR1 and CDR2 from the germline V gene are SGHTA and FQGNSA. The DNA of the CDR3 is TGTGCCAGCAGCACCCAGCGGGAGTATGGCGAGACCCAGTACTTC. Its protein product is CASSTQREYGETQYF.

This clonotype was seen more than once but under ten times. The rearrangement uses TRBV4-1 and TRBJ2-1; D remains ambiguous. Between the trimmed V and J ends, which lost 3 bases and 3 bases, there was a span of 9 bases. The germline gives CDR1 MGHRA, CDR2 YSYEKL. The CDR3 length is 14 residues. CDR3 protein: CASSQDGIYNEQFF. In DNA form, the CDR3 reads TGCGCCAGCAGCCAGGACGGAATCTACAATGAGCAGTTCTTC.

In nucleotides, the CDR3 is TGTGCCAGCAGCGGAAACAGGGACCACTACGAGCAGTACTTC. Translated: CASSGNRDHYEQYF. V gene TRBV7-6 combines with J gene TRBJ2-7, with D maybe TRBD1 (6 bases). The germline V and J ends were trimmed by 5 bases and 3 bases, with 14 bases remaining between them. Germline V gene data show CDR1 as SGHVS and CDR2 as FNYEAQ. This CDR3 has 14 residues.

This clonotype was counted only a few times. The gene calls are TRBV7-8 and TRBJ2-7; 16 nucleotides line up with TRBD2. From germline, CDR1 is SGHVS and CDR2 FQNEAQ. V gave up 5 bases and J gave up 0 bases; unmatched junction bases: 4. This CDR3 is built from 17 residues. The CDR3: CASSQGLAGGSSYEQYF. CDR3 in DNA: TGTGCCAGCAGCCAGGGACTAGCGGGAGGGTCCTCCTACGAGCAGTACTTC.

This chain connects TRBV20-1 to TRBJ2-7, with 7 bases aligning to TRBD2. This CDR3 is built from 15 residues. CDR1 is DFQATT, CDR2 SNEGSKA, per germline (reference sequence). The trim removed 1 base at V and 4 bases at J, leaving 10 bases unmatched. The CDR3 region has the DNA TGCAGTGCTAGAGCCCCGGGGGGTTCAAGGTACGAGCAGTACTTC. Its protein product is CSARAPGGSRYEQYF.